This TCR beta chain was profiled in a study of T cell responses to AZD1222 COVID-19 vaccine (dated by TCRdb to the early 2020s). About the study as a whole: AZD1222 recipients whose second dose came at about 4 weeks and those whose second dose came at about 12 weeks were combined into one group, since spike-specific TCR depth and breadth did not differ between the two schedules. TCR sequencing covered some 250 trial participants: 200 to 220 given two doses of AZD1222 and some 25 given two doses of MenACWY control vaccine. Trial participants were enrolled by age into subgroups of 18-55, 56-69 and 70-plus years, and around 150, 28 and 57 TCR-sequenced participants, respectively, were included in these subgroups.

As to this clone: Its antigen is unknown. No base quality values were provided; no much bigger clone lies one nucleotide off.

Study-wide conclusions, independent of this receptor: Participants were mostly white British and included more females than males, and it was suggested by the authors that clonal diversity may have been underestimated. Reportedly, close to half of the unique spike-specific TCRs recognized epitopes lying outside the regions that are mutated in the B.1.351 and B.1.1.7 variants. Conclusions about previously exposed vaccinees are limited because only five to seven AZD1222 recipients were SARS-CoV-2 seropositive at baseline. In the small 56-69-year group, the increase in depth fell short of significance, most likely because of low power. A significant rise in spike-specific TCR breadth and depth was observed after two AZD1222 doses relative to day 0 and relative to MenACWY recipients. Because no samples from the day 14 peak response were available, repertoires could be characterized only after the peak T cell response. Vaccine-associated CD4 TCRs spanned the whole spike protein, with dominant responses in regions 160-218 and 743-854.

The CDR3 regions of human TCRbeta chains were analyzed by immunosequencing. As for how the authors treated the data: TCRs in the repertoires were matched against a reference library of SARS-CoV-2-specific TCRs that had been generated with the MIRA antigen-specificity platform. Breadth meant the fraction of unique TCRs that were SARS-CoV-2-associated, whereas depth meant the fraction of total T cells that were SARS-CoV-2-associated. Each spike-specific TCR was assigned to its reactive spike region and to a CD4 or CD8 class using the MIRA data. Log10-transformed breadth and depth values were compared by one-way ANOVA with Sidak's multiple comparisons tests. Drawn from immuneACCESS, this table holds only the in-frame rearrangements with V and J called that TCRdb kept. Clones are partly lost; checked studies trace under half to an unresolved V gene and leave the rest unexplained. D and trimming come from the DNA, and the V and J calls and clone size come from that table. Within this sample are about 180,000 clones, with about 91% of them counted one time only. The ten most abundant clones make up around 8% of the sample.

This sample's time point label indicates: baseline before first vaccination. Vaccinee samples came from UK trials COV001 and COV002, including a single-blind randomized controlled phase 2/3 trial of AZD1222 (ChAdOx1 nCoV-19) in healthy adults. Trial participant PBMC samples were collected at day 0 and day 28 after the second dose for TCRbeta chain sequencing. CDR3 length: 13 amino acids, cysteine to phenylalanine. The entry retains the CDR3 DNA only, 39 bases that are in frame from base 1. From the germline V gene, CDR1 is MNHEY and CDR2 is SVGAGI. V and J lose 6 bases and 4 bases, and a span of 12 bases separates them.

The V and J segments used are TRBV6-5 and TRBJ1-1; no D segment can be confidently identified. Specimen: peripheral blood, collected on day 0 of AZD1222 vaccination. The clonotype comes from an adult in good health. The CDR3 loop reads CASSSPSSTEAFF. The nucleotides read TGTGCCAGCAGCTCTCCTTCGAGCACTGAAGCTTTCTTT.